These T cell receptor beta chains were read from a single sample in a study of response to subunit inactivated influenza vaccine. TCRdb redid the calling of the RT-PCR reads with MiXCR, one entry per CDR3 protein. Here the sample spans about 500,000 distinct CDR3 sequences, about 15% being singletons. Sequenced material: CD4+ T cells sorted from PBMCs, taken 23 months after vaccination. These receptor sequences come from a man between 45 and 75 years old who received an inactivated influenza vaccine. Each CDR3 is given with its conserved first and last residue. D genes are given only for firm matches. Clone sizes are given selectively: once, few, many, or a class where the clone is expanded.

size	V	J	D	CDR3	DNA
few	TRBV12-3/TRBV12-4	TRBJ2-1	TRBD1	CASRPGTGANNEQFF	TGTGCCAGCAGACCCGGGACAGGGGCCAACAATGAGCAGTTCTTC
few	TRBV4-1	TRBJ1-2	-	CASSQDQLTGLGRGYTF	TGCGCCAGCAGCCAAGATCAGTTGACAGGTCTAGGACGTGGCTACACCTTC
-	TRBV4-3	TRBJ1-6	-	CASSQERHPDNSPLHF	TGCGCCAGCAGCCAAGAAAGGCATCCAGATAATTCACCCCTCCACTTT
few	TRBV20-1	TRBJ2-1	TRBD2	CSARQTSGIESGPFF	TGCAGTGCTAGACAAACTAGCGGGATCGAATCCGGGCCGTTCTTC
few	TRBV4-2	TRBJ2-3	-	CASSQDLDTQYF	TGTGCCAGCAGCCAAGATCTCGATACGCAGTATTTT
few	TRBV7-9	TRBJ1-5	-	CASSMGGDQPQHF	TGTGCCAGCAGCATGGGCGGGGACCAGCCCCAGCATTTT
-	TRBV29-1	TRBJ2-1	-	CSVRVPYNEQFF	TGCAGCGTCAGGGTACCCTACAATGAGCAGTTCTTC
-	TRBV11-1	TRBJ2-1	-	CASRGRNEQFF	TGTGCCAGCCGGGGAAGAAATGAGCAGTTCTTC
-	TRBV20-1	TRBJ2-1	TRBD2	CSARAGLAGGHYNEQFF	TGCAGTGCTAGAGCGGGGCTAGCGGGGGGGCACTACAATGAGCAGTTCTTC
many	TRBV29-1	TRBJ2-3	-	CSVVFGNTDTQYF	TGCAGCGTTGTTTTTGGGAACACAGATACGCAGTATTTT
-	TRBV3-1	TRBJ1-2	-	CASSERGYYGYTF	TGTGCCAGCAGCGAGAGGGGATACTATGGCTACACCTTC
-	TRBV20-1	TRBJ2-4	TRBD1	CSAYLGQGAKNIQYF	TGCAGTGCTTATCTGGGACAGGGCGCCAAAAACATTCAGTACTTC
many	TRBV5-1	TRBJ2-7	-	CASSLYQGPYEQYF	TGCGCCAGCAGCTTGTACCAGGGACCATACGAGCAGTACTTC
-	TRBV6-1	TRBJ2-7	TRBD1	CASSPQGLYEQYF	TGTGCCAGCTCGCCACAGGGGTTATACGAGCAGTACTTC
-	TRBV5-6	TRBJ2-5	TRBD2	CASIWGLGEETQYF	TGTGCCAGCATCTGGGGACTAGGAGAAGAGACCCAGTACTTC
-	TRBV5-1	TRBJ2-1	-	CASSLEGGSRTMKQFF	TGCGCCAGCAGCTTGGAGGGGGGCAGTAGAACAATGAAGCAGTTCTTC
-	TRBV11-3	TRBJ2-1	-	CASSLSAGFYNEQFF	TGTGCCAGCAGCTTAAGCGCGGGATTTTACAATGAGCAGTTCTTC
-	TRBV7-2	TRBJ2-3	TRBD1	CASSLGTGSPTQYF	TGTGCCAGCAGCTTAGGGACAGGGAGCCCTACGCAGTATTTT
-	TRBV6-5	TRBJ1-3	-	CASSYSRTSGNTIYF	TGTGCCAGCAGTTACTCTCGGACCTCTGGAAACACCATATATTTT
-	TRBV18	TRBJ1-4	TRBD1	CASSRLQGVDEKLFF	TGTGCCAGCTCGCGTTTACAGGGGGTTGACGAAAAACTGTTTTTT